These 15 T cell receptor beta chains were sequenced from one sample in a study of blood T cells in healthy people across ages. Using a J-beta primer mix together with a sample-barcoded 5' primer, a second PCR was run for roughly 6 to 12 cycles. TCRdb re-derived calls from the 5' RACE reads in MiXCR, one entry per CDR3 protein. This table holds about 800,000 distinct CDR3 sequences, about 47% found once. Sequencing input: blood. All receptors derive from an elderly man in good health.

In nucleotides, the CDR3 is TGCGCCAGCAGCTTGACCTTCGGGACAGGGCGGTACGAGCAGTACTTC. Encoded protein: CASSLTFGTGRYEQYF. The chain joins TRBV5-1 to TRBJ2-7; the match to TRBD1 covers 9 bases. The J segment lost 4 bases and the V segment lost 1 base, leaving 9 bases of the junction unmatched. Germline-derived CDR1 and CDR2 are SGHRS and YFSETQ. The CDR3 is 16 amino acids.

The J gene is TRBJ1-1, the V gene TRBV4-3, with a tentative D call TRBD1 (5 bases). Germline-derived CDR1 and CDR2 are LGHNA and YSLEER. The V end was cut by 2 bases, the J end by 2 bases, with 6 bases between. This CDR3 contains 13 residues. The CDR3 coding sequence is TGCGCCAGCAGCCAAAGGGACAACACTGAAGCTTTCTTT. It codes for CASSQRDNTEAFF.

V is TRBV27 and J is TRBJ2-1; D ambiguous. The CDR3 sequence is 14 residues long. Germline V gene sequence: CDR1 MNHEY, CDR2 SMNVEV (reference sequence). Trimming removed 2 bases from V and 7 bases from J, with 12 bases in between. The CDR3, as DNA: TGTGCCAGCAGTTTAACCTGCTATGGGAATGAGCAGTTCTTC. It yields the protein CASSLTCYGNEQFF.

This clonotype was observed at least ten times. This chain links TRBV20-1 with TRBJ2-1, with 7 nucleotides matching TRBD2. This CDR3 has 13 residues. The V gene end was trimmed by 3 bases and the J gene end by 8 bases; junction bases not matched to a gene: 7. Germline lookup yields CDR1 DFQATT and CDR2 SNEGSKA (reference sequence). The CDR3, as DNA: TGCAGTGCTAGCAGGGAGGGCCGATATGAGCAGTTCTTC. It specifies CSASREGRYEQFF.

The J gene is TRBJ2-5, the V gene TRBV20-1; D is perhaps TRBD1 or TRBD2 (6 bases each). Germline V gene data show CDR1 as DFQATT and CDR2 as SNEGSKA (reference sequence). V lost 2 bases and J lost 11, with 24 bases in between. The CDR3 contains 15 residues. CDR3 residues: CSARPRGWRDNEQYF. The DNA for the CDR3 is TGCAGTGCTAGACCAAGAGGTTGGCGGGACAATGAGCAGTACTTC.

This clonotype came up a few times. CDR3 in DNA: TGTGCCAGTTCCCGTACGGACTCAGGCAATGAGCAGTTCTTC. Its translation is CASSRTDSGNEQFF. This chain uses TRBV6-2 or TRBV6-3 with TRBJ2-1; D might be TRBD2 (5 bases). This CDR3 contains 14 residues. In germline, CDR1 is MNHEY, CDR2 SVGEGT. Trimming stripped 9 bases from V and 6 bases from J, with 18 bases between.

The chain is built from TRBV20-1 and TRBJ2-7, with D possibly being TRBD2 (6 bases). CDR1 DFQATT and CDR2 SNEGSKA come from the germline V gene (reference sequence). Trimming removed 2 bases from V and 4 bases from J, with 12 bases in between. The CDR3 loop spans 13 amino acids. CDR3 region: CSARPGARYEQYF. The CDR3 DNA reads TGCAGTGCTAGACCGGGAGCGAGGTACGAGCAGTACTTC.

This clonotype appeared many times. The CDR3 region is CASSLAVLADTQYF. For the CDR3, the DNA is TGTGCCAGCAGTTTGGCGGTGTTGGCAGATACGCAGTATTTT. The chain uses TRBV12-3 or TRBV12-4 and TRBJ2-3, with D hard to call. Trimming took off 3 bases at V and 4 bases at J, with 11 bases between the two ends. The CDR3 totals 14 residues.

This clonotype was picked up many times. The chain recombines TRBV10-3 with TRBJ2-3; 11 bases are a match to TRBD1. Per germline, CDR1 ENHRY and CDR2 SYGVKD. The CDR3 covers 16 residues. V was pared by 4 bases and J by 3 bases, with 6 bases of the junction left unmatched. The CDR3 spells CAISVAGTGGTDTQYF. The CDR3 DNA reads as TGTGCCATCAGTGTCGCCGGGACAGGGGGGACAGATACGCAGTATTTT.

The genes are TRBV4-3 and TRBJ2-2, with TRBD1 matching 7 bases. This CDR3 has 17 amino acids. Germline trimming cut 0 bases from V and 2 bases from J; bases unmatched to any gene: 6. Germline CDR1 reads LGHNA; CDR2 reads YSLEER. CDR3 amino acids: CASSQDVRGGNTGELFF. CDR3 DNA: TGCGCCAGCAGCCAAGATGTAAGAGGGGGCAACACCGGGGAGCTGTTTTTT.

This chain uses TRBV10-3 with TRBJ2-7, with 10 bases that match TRBD1. The V gene's germline CDR1 is ENHRY and CDR2 SYGVKD. With V trimmed by 8 bases and J by 3 bases, 4 bases remained unmatched. The CDR3 loop spans 13 amino acids. CDR3 sequence reads: CAIQGQGNYEQYF. The CDR3 nucleotides read TGTGCCATCCAGGGACAGGGGAACTACGAGCAGTACTTC.

This clonotype was picked up a small number of times. The rearrangement links TRBV28 to TRBJ2-7; D possibly corresponds to TRBD1 (6 bases). The V gene's germline CDR1 is MDHEN and CDR2 SYDVKM. Trimming shortened V by 10 bases and J by 3 bases, and 16 bases separated the two germline ends. There are 13 residues in the CDR3. As DNA, the CDR3 is TGTGCCACCACCCAGGGGTCCCTCTACGAGCAGTACTTC. Residues: CATTQGSLYEQYF. The full variable domain, completed using reference TRBV28 and TRBJ2-7, is DVKVTQSSRYLVKRTGEKVFLECVQDMDHENMFWYRQDPGLGLRLIYFSYDVKMKEKGDIPEGYSVSREKKERFSLILESASTNQTSMYLCATTQGSLYEQYFGPGTRLTVT.

The rearrangement links TRBV7-2 to TRBJ2-7; 8 positions agree with TRBD2. This CDR3 comprises 17 residues. After removal of 2 bases from V and 2 bases from J, the junction contained 11 bases not matched to a gene. From germline, CDR1 is SGHTA and CDR2 FQGNSA. The CDR3 nucleotides are TGTGCCAGCAGCTTACTGTCTAGCGGGTGGCCCGCCTACGAGCAGTACTTC. Amino acid sequence: CASSLLSSGWPAYEQYF.

This chain links TRBV5-5 with TRBJ2-1; the D is unclear. CDR3 length: 16 amino acids. The germline V and J ends were trimmed by 0 bases and 4 bases, with 14 bases remaining between them. CDR1 is SGHKS, CDR2 YYEKEE, per germline (reference sequence). The CDR3 loop is CASSLAPDVTYNEQFF. The CDR3 region has the DNA TGTGCCAGCAGCTTGGCCCCGGACGTAACTTACAATGAGCAGTTCTTC.

This clonotype turned up a few times. The chain joins TRBV20-1 to TRBJ2-7, with D perhaps being TRBD1 or TRBD2 (6 bases each). Germline CDR1 and CDR2: DFQATT and SNEGSKA (reference sequence). This CDR3 comprises 15 residues. The V gene lost 2 bases and the J gene lost 6 bases, with 20 bases spanning the gap. The CDR3 spells CSARPRGGGRGEQYF. The CDR3 bases are TGCAGTGCTAGACCCCGCGGAGGGGGACGAGGCGAGCAGTACTTC.